A selection of T cell receptor beta chains follows, all from one sample in a study of graft-versus-host responses after intestinal transplantation. The assay was immunoSEQ multiplex PCR, and TCRdb's table has in-frame clones only and misses some. The sample has 100,000 to 140,000 clones, roughly 86% seen once; the top ten hold over 0.55%. What these receptors recognize is not known. This specimen was unstimulated CD4+ T cells sorted from spleen or lymph node cells, taken before transplant. The receptors shown here come from a human donor who was the organ donor for an intestinal transplant. Each CDR3 is given with its conserved first and last residue. Fields, in order: V gene, D gene, J gene, clone size, CDR3 protein, CDR3 DNA. D genes are given only for firm matches. Expanded clones get a size class; other rows say once, few or many, or leave the size out.

V gene: TRBV19; D gene: NA; J gene: TRBJ1-1; clone size: NA; CDR3 protein: CASSGRVGTEAFF; CDR3 DNA: TGTGCCAGTAGTGGTCGCGTGGGCACTGAAGCTTTCTTT
V gene: TRBV7-2; D gene: NA; J gene: TRBJ1-2; clone size: NA; CDR3 protein: CASSSGSYGYTF; CDR3 DNA: TGTGCCAGCAGCAGCGGGAGCTATGGCTACACCTTC
V gene: TRBV6-5; D gene: NA; J gene: TRBJ1-1; clone size: NA; CDR3 protein: CASSYSPGDTEAFF; CDR3 DNA: TGTGCCAGCAGTTACTCCCCCGGGGACACTGAAGCTTTCTTT
V gene: TRBV4-1; D gene: TRBD2; J gene: TRBJ2-2; clone size: NA; CDR3 protein: CASSQRAILAGAPNTGELFF; CDR3 DNA: TGCGCCAGCAGCCAACGGGCCATCCTAGCGGGAGCTCCGAACACCGGGGAGCTGTTTTTT
V gene: TRBV10-2; D gene: NA; J gene: TRBJ1-4; clone size: NA; CDR3 protein: CASSESWGPDEKLFF; CDR3 DNA: TGCGCCAGCAGTGAGTCTTGGGGTCCGGATGAAAAACTGTTTTTT
V gene: TRBV27; D gene: TRBD2; J gene: TRBJ2-5; clone size: few; CDR3 protein: CASSPGLAGGAQYF; CDR3 DNA: TGTGCCAGCAGTCCGGGACTAGCGGGAGGTGCCCAGTACTTC
V gene: TRBV29-1; D gene: NA; J gene: TRBJ1-1; clone size: NA; CDR3 protein: CSVVPPQHGAFF; CDR3 DNA: TGCAGCGTTGTCCCCCCCCAGCACGGAGCTTTCTTT
V gene: TRBV29-1; D gene: NA; J gene: TRBJ2-7; clone size: NA; CDR3 protein: CSVYKTGGSYEQYF; CDR3 DNA: TGCAGCGTTTACAAGACAGGAGGATCCTACGAGCAGTACTTC
V gene: TRBV7-2; D gene: NA; J gene: TRBJ2-7; clone size: NA; CDR3 protein: CASSLDPVSYEQYF; CDR3 DNA: TGTGCCAGCAGCTTAGATCCCGTGTCCTACGAGCAGTACTTC
V gene: TRBV6-6; D gene: TRBD1; J gene: TRBJ1-2; clone size: NA; CDR3 protein: CASRHPGQGYYGYTF; CDR3 DNA: TGTGCCAGCAGGCACCCGGGACAGGGCTATTATGGCTACACCTTC
V gene: TRBV21-1; D gene: NA; J gene: TRBJ1-5; clone size: NA; CDR3 protein: CASSKRSGDSNQPQHF; CDR3 DNA: TGTGCCAGCAGCAAAAGGTCGGGAGATAGCAATCAGCCCCAGCATTTT
V gene: TRBV6-5; D gene: NA; J gene: TRBJ2-4; clone size: few; CDR3 protein: CASSYSADRSGDIQYF; CDR3 DNA: TGTGCCAGCAGTTACTCGGCGGACCGGTCGGGGGACATTCAGTACTTC
V gene: TRBV7-2; D gene: NA; J gene: TRBJ2-7; clone size: NA; CDR3 protein: CASSLVEGREQYF; CDR3 DNA: TGTGCCAGCAGCTTAGTCGAGGGGCGCGAGCAGTACTTC
V gene: TRBV5-5; D gene: NA; J gene: TRBJ1-2; clone size: few; CDR3 protein: CASSLSFGPNYGYTF; CDR3 DNA: TGTGCCAGCAGCTTGTCCTTCGGACCCAACTATGGCTACACCTTC
V gene: TRBV6-5; D gene: NA; J gene: TRBJ1-1; clone size: NA; CDR3 protein: CASTSRVGREAFF; CDR3 DNA: TGTGCCAGCACCTCCCGGGTAGGGCGGGAAGCTTTCTTT
V gene: TRBV5-1; D gene: TRBD1; J gene: TRBJ1-1; clone size: NA; CDR3 protein: CASRQTGGGNAEAFF; CDR3 DNA: TGCGCCAGCAGGCAAACAGGGGGAGGTAACGCTGAAGCTTTCTTT
V gene: TRBV11-2; D gene: NA; J gene: TRBJ2-1; clone size: once; CDR3 protein: CASRSRTGPFYNEQFF; CDR3 DNA: TGTGCCAGCAGATCCCGGACGGGCCCCTTCTACAATGAGCAGTTCTTC
V gene: TRBV7-9; D gene: TRBD1; J gene: TRBJ1-4; clone size: NA; CDR3 protein: CASSSNPGGWNEKLFF; CDR3 DNA: TGTGCCAGCAGCTCGAACCCAGGGGGCTGGAACGAAAAACTGTTTTTT
V gene: TRBV2; D gene: NA; J gene: TRBJ2-7; clone size: once; CDR3 protein: CASSEKGLSREQYF; CDR3 DNA: TGTGCCAGCAGTGAAAAGGGACTGTCTCGGGAGCAGTACTTC
V gene: TRBV5-1; D gene: NA; J gene: TRBJ2-7; clone size: NA; CDR3 protein: CASSLVGLGTPPYEQYF; CDR3 DNA: TGCGCCAGCAGCTTGGTGGGTTTGGGGACACCACCCTACGAGCAGTACTTC
V gene: TRBV6-6; D gene: TRBD1; J gene: TRBJ2-7; clone size: NA; CDR3 protein: CASSGRQGAYYEQYF; CDR3 DNA: TGTGCCAGCAGTGGGAGACAGGGGGCGTACTACGAGCAGTACTTC
V gene: TRBV19; D gene: TRBD2; J gene: TRBJ2-3; clone size: NA; CDR3 protein: CASSTNGLAGTTDTQYF; CDR3 DNA: TGTGCCAGTAGTACTAATGGACTAGCGGGGACCACAGATACGCAGTATTTT
V gene: TRBV11-1; D gene: NA; J gene: TRBJ2-7; clone size: NA; CDR3 protein: CASSFGLAYEQYF; CDR3 DNA: TGTGCCAGCAGCTTTGGGTTAGCCTACGAGCAGTACTTC
V gene: TRBV5-1; D gene: NA; J gene: TRBJ2-2; clone size: NA; CDR3 protein: CASREEANTGELFF; CDR3 DNA: TGCGCCAGCAGAGAGGAAGCGAACACCGGGGAGCTGTTTTTT
V gene: TRBV28; D gene: NA; J gene: TRBJ2-7; clone size: NA; CDR3 protein: CASSAHDRSYEQYF; CDR3 DNA: TGTGCCAGCAGTGCTCATGACAGATCCTACGAGCAGTACTTC
V gene: TRBV9; D gene: NA; J gene: TRBJ2-3; clone size: once; CDR3 protein: CASSTSDTQYF; CDR3 DNA: TGTGCCAGCAGTACTTCAGATACGCAGTATTTT
V gene: TRBV15; D gene: TRBD2; J gene: TRBJ2-5; clone size: NA; CDR3 protein: CATSRDVGPGASGSQETQYF; CDR3 DNA: TGTGCCACCAGCAGAGATGTAGGGCCTGGGGCTAGCGGTTCCCAAGAGACCCAGTACTTC
V gene: TRBV21-1; D gene: NA; J gene: TRBJ2-1; clone size: NA; CDR3 protein: CASSKEGQANEQFF; CDR3 DNA: TGTGCCAGCAGCAAAGAGGGACAGGCAAATGAGCAGTTCTTC
V gene: TRBV7-9; D gene: TRBD2; J gene: TRBJ2-1; clone size: NA; CDR3 protein: CASSLAVGGVTNEQFF; CDR3 DNA: TGTGCCAGCAGCTTAGCGGTCGGGGGGGTGACCAATGAGCAGTTCTTC
V gene: TRBV6-6; D gene: TRBD2; J gene: TRBJ2-7; clone size: few; CDR3 protein: CASSKAGESYGQYF; CDR3 DNA: TGTGCCAGCAGTAAAGCGGGAGAGTCCTACGGGCAGTACTTC
V gene: TRBV6-6; D gene: NA; J gene: TRBJ2-3; clone size: NA; CDR3 protein: CASRISRVTDTQYF; CDR3 DNA: TGTGCCAGCAGGATCTCTCGGGTCACAGATACGCAGTATTTT